The source of this T cell receptor beta chain is a study of blood T cell repertoires in COVID-19. Looking at the study overall: PBMCs, B-cell-depleted T cells, or T cells provided the cDNA or gDNA that made up the material.

The CDR3 is 15 residues long. Germline CDR1 is SGHTA and CDR2 is FQGNSA. V lost 5 bases to trimming and J lost 3 bases, with 15 bases between them. Seattle patients were enrolled while actively infected and followed longitudinally. The authors' processing: Reference gene primer amplification gave nucleated cell count estimates. Repertoires were generated with immunoSEQ multiplex PCR, while TCRdb's copy carries only in-frame clones and drops some. V, J and clone size reflect that table, while D and trimming were determined from the DNA. The sample contains under 90,000 clones, 70% to 90% of which appear only once.

The source of this sequence is a woman aged 45-59 years with COVID-19, enrolled during active disease. The sequencing sample was made of peripheral blood. The chain recombines TRBV7-2 with TRBJ2-3; TRBD2 might be the D (5 bases). This CDR3 is CASSPAGLDTDTQYF. For the CDR3, the DNA is TGTGCCAGCAGCCCCGCGGGTTTAGATACAGATACGCAGTATTTT.